The 16 T cell receptor beta chains reported below all come from one sample, sequenced in a study of T cells in women clearing cervical HPV infection (dated by TCRdb to the late 2010s). Library construction relied on the immunoSEQ multiplex PCR assay. Drawn from immuneACCESS, this table holds only the in-frame rearrangements with V and J called that TCRdb kept. Clones are partly lost; checked studies trace under half to an unresolved V gene and leave the rest unexplained. The table for this sample records 40,000 to 55,000 clones. Clones ranked in the top ten supply approximately 0.98% of the sample. Sample: blood buffy coat. These receptors originate from a woman between 18 and 69 years old with a cervical HPV16 infection that either progressed to CIN3+ or cleared (not recorded which).

Concerning this clone itself: The sequence runs out 3 residues before the end of the CDR3; the remainder is reconstructed from the germline J gene. This sequence joins TRBV19 and TRBJ1-5; 9 bases line up with TRBD1. Germline trimming cut 7 bases from V and 0 bases from J; bases unmatched to any gene: 13. The germline V gene encodes CDR1 LNHDA and CDR2 SQIVND (reference sequence). CDR3 length: 18 amino acids. The sequenced CDR3 bases are TGTGCCAGTACCCCCCGGGACAGGGCATCTTATAGCAATCAGCCC. It translates to CASTPRDRASYSNQP. In full, the CDR3 is CASTPRDRASYSNQPQHF. The full variable domain, completed using reference TRBV19 and TRBJ1-5, is DGGITQSPKYLFRKEGQNVTLSCEQNLNHDAMYWYRQDPGQGLRLIYYSQIVNDFQKGDIAEGYSVSREKKESFPLTVTSAQKNPTAFYLCASTPRDRASYSNQPQHFGDGTRLSIL.

Note on this clone: The read comes to an end 3 residues before the CDR3 does, leaving the germline J gene to fill in the end. J is TRBJ1-2 and V is TRBV7-9; weak D call: TRBD1 (5 bases). The ends were cut back, 1 base at V and 5 bases at J, with 14 bases in the middle. The CDR3 sequence is 15 residues long. Germline V CDR1 and CDR2: SEHNR, FQNEAQ (reference sequence). CDR3: CASSLGGGRVYGYTF. The part of the CDR3 DNA that was read is TGTGCCAGCAGCTTAGGGGGCGGTAGGGTTTATGGC. The whole variable domain, filled in from reference TRBV7-9 and TRBJ1-2, reads DTGVSQNPRHKITKRGQNVTFRCDPISEHNRLYWYRQTLGQGPEFLTYFQNEAQLEKSRLLSDRFSAERPKGSFSTLEIQRTEQGDSAMYLCASSLGGGRVYGYTFGSGTRLTVV.

The sequenced CDR3 bases are TGTGCCAGCTCACCGGGACAGGGGAGGGAGACC. It yields the protein CASSPGQGRET. The entire CDR3 protein reads CASSPGQGRETQYF. The J gene is TRBJ2-5, the V gene TRBV18; the match to TRBD1 covers 10 bases. Read data end 3 residues before the CDR3 end; the end is taken from the germline J gene. Losses at the gene ends were 3 bases for V and 5 bases for J; bases not matched to a gene: 3. Germline V gene sequence: CDR1 KGHSH, CDR2 LQKENI. The CDR3 sequence is 14 residues long. Full variable domain (outside the CDR3, taken from reference TRBV18 and TRBJ2-5): NAGVMQNPRHLVRRRGQEARLRCSPMKGHSHVYWYRQLPEEGLKFMVYLQKENIIDESGMPKERFSAEFPKEGPSILRIQQVVRGDSAAYFCASSPGQGRETQYFGPGTRLLVL.

Points on this clone: The CDR3 end falls 3 residues outside the read, so it is completed with the germline J gene. This rearrangement joins TRBV5-1 to TRBJ1-2, with D perhaps TRBD1 (6 bases). CDR1 and CDR2 from the germline V gene are SGHRS and YFSETQ. CDR3 length equals 16 residues. The DNA read from the CDR3 is TGCGCCAGCAGCTTTGAAGTTAGCGGGGGCTACAATGAC. It is translated as CASSFEVSGGYND. The whole CDR3 protein reads CASSFEVSGGYNDYTF.

As to this clone: The read ends 3 residues shy of where the CDR3 ends; the end is completed using the germline J gene. The V gene is TRBV2, the J gene TRBJ2-2, with TRBD2 as a possible D gene (6 bases). The V gene lost 2 bases and the J gene lost 2 bases, with 15 bases spanning the gap. The germline V gene encodes CDR1 SNHLY and CDR2 FYNNEI. CDR3 length: 17 amino acids. The sequenced part of the CDR3 DNA is TGTGCCAGCAGTGAAACAGTACTAGCCGTTAACACCGGGGAG. It yields the protein CASSETVLAVNTGE. The full CDR3 is CASSETVLAVNTGELFF.

About this clone itself: Sequencing ends 3 residues short of the CDR3 end; the germline J gene provides the rest. The chain joins TRBV5-1 to TRBJ2-5, with 9 positions matching TRBD1. The CDR3 consists of 13 residues. The J segment lost 5 bases and the V segment lost 7 bases, leaving 6 bases of the junction unmatched. The V gene's germline CDR1 is SGHRS and CDR2 YFSETQ. CDR3 residues: CASLGQGPETQYF. The part of the CDR3 DNA that was read is TGCGCCAGCCTGGGACAGGGACCTGAGACC. Full variable domain (missing parts from reference TRBV5-1 and TRBJ2-5): KAGVTQTPRYLIKTRGQQVTLSCSPISGHRSVSWYQQTPGQGLQFLFEYFSETQRNKGNFPGRFSGRQFSNSRSEMNVSTLELGDSALYLCASLGQGPETQYFGPGTRLLVL.

Incomplete CDR3 DNA: TGTGCCAGCAGCTTAGGGACAGGGGGCTCCTACGAC. Translating it yields CASSLGTGGSYD. The CDR3 as a whole reads CASSLGTGGSYDYTF. The rearrangement links TRBV7-9 to TRBJ1-2; 11 bases are a match to TRBD1. With the read ending 3 residues before the CDR3 end, the germline J gene is used to fill in that end. Per germline, CDR1 SEHNR and CDR2 FQNEAQ (reference sequence). There are 15 residues in the CDR3.

With respect to this clone: The read terminates 3 residues before the CDR3 end, so the remaining end is supplied by the germline J gene. The chain joins TRBV7-6 to TRBJ2-3; D may correspond to TRBD1 or TRBD2 (6 bases each). The CDR3 has 16 residues. Deletions cut 1 base from V and 6 bases from J, with 17 bases between. Per the germline V gene, CDR1 is SGHVS and CDR2 is FNYEAQ. The CDR3 DNA, read in part, is TGTGCCAGCAGCTTAGGCGGAGGGGGTTGGACGGATACG. As protein: CASSLGGGGWTDT. The CDR3 in its entirety is CASSLGGGGWTDTQYF. Combining the CDR3 with reference TRBV7-6 and TRBJ2-3 gives the whole variable domain GAGVSQSPRYKVTKRGQDVALRCDPISGHVSLYWYRQALGQGPEFLTYFNYEAQQDKSGLPNDRFSAERPEGSISTLTIQRTEQRDSAMYRCASSLGGGGWTDTQYFGPGTRLTVL.

Of note for this clone: From the germline J gene comes the end of the CDR3, since the read stops 3 residues before it. The chain combines TRBV7-9 with TRBJ2-3; TRBD1 matches 10 bases. Germline V gene sequence: CDR1 SEHNR, CDR2 FQNEAQ (reference sequence). The CDR3 spans 14 residues. The CDR3 DNA, read in part, is TGTGCCAGCAGCCCGACAGGGGGCGGTCAGCCG. This translates into CASSPTGGGQP. The CDR3 in full is CASSPTGGGQPQYF.

In the case of this clone: Read sequence stops 3 residues before the CDR3 end, and the germline J gene provides the missing end. This chain links TRBV7-4 with TRBJ1-2; possible D gene TRBD1, 6 bases. Germline V gene lookup returns CDR1 SGHVT and CDR2 SQSDAQ. This CDR3 has 15 amino acids. CDR3 DNA, as far as it was read: TGTGCCAGCAGCTTCCCATCGACAGGCTTCTTTGAC. It codes for CASSFPSTGFFD. The full CDR3 protein is CASSFPSTGFFDYTF.

About this clone itself: The CDR3 goes on 3 residues after the read ends, and that part is filled in from the germline J gene. The rearrangement uses TRBV2 and TRBJ2-1; 11 bases line up with TRBD2. There are 14 residues in the CDR3. CDR1 SNHLY and CDR2 FYNNEI come from the germline V gene. V shed 6 bases, J shed 8 bases, and the junction held 6 bases outside the gene matches. CDR3 DNA (partial): TGTGCCAGCAGGAGCACTAGCGGGGGTTATGAG. Protein sequence: CASRSTSGGYE. From start to end, the CDR3 is CASRSTSGGYEQFF.

Turning to this clone: Read coverage stops 3 residues before the CDR3 terminus; the germline J gene supplies the remainder. The V call is TRBV18, the J call TRBJ1-2; TRBD1 matches 9 bases. Germline V gene data show CDR1 as KGHSH and CDR2 as LQKENI. V trimming: 4 bases; J trimming: 5 bases; junction bases outside the gene matches: 2. The CDR3 is 13 amino acids. The part of the CDR3 DNA that was read is TGTGCCAGCTCACTAGGGACAGGGTATGGC. It encodes CASSLGTGYG. The CDR3, in full, reads CASSLGTGYGYTF.

Concerning this clone itself: From the germline J gene comes the end of the CDR3, since the read stops 3 residues before it. The rearrangement uses TRBV20-1 and TRBJ1-2; possible D gene TRBD1, 5 bases. Germline CDR1 is DFQATT and CDR2 is SNEGSKA (reference sequence). The CDR3 is 12 amino acids. The V end lost 1 base, the J end lost 3 bases, and 6 bases lay between the germline ends. CDR3 DNA, as far as it was read: TGCAGTGCTAGAGGACAGCACTATGGC. Translating gives CSARGQHYG. The whole CDR3 protein is CSARGQHYGYTF.

In the case of this clone: The CDR3 end falls 3 residues outside the read, so it is completed with the germline J gene. The chain carries TRBV7-9 and TRBJ1-5, with D possibly matching TRBD1 (6 bases). This CDR3 comprises 13 residues. Trimming shortened V by 5 bases and J by 9 bases, and 14 bases separated the two germline ends. Germline CDR1 SEHNR, CDR2 FQNEAQ (reference sequence). CDR3 residues: CASSPGAWGPQHF. The part of the CDR3 DNA that was read is TGTGCCAGCAGCCCAGGGGCCTGGGGGCCC.

For this clone: Read sequence stops 3 residues before the CDR3 end, and the germline J gene provides the missing end. The chain joins TRBV29-1 to TRBJ1-2, with 7 bases lining up with TRBD1. The germline V gene has CDR1 SQVTM and CDR2 ANQGSEA. J gave up 7 bases and V 4 bases, and 9 bases lay outside the gene matches. This CDR3 spans 13 amino acids. The CDR3 loop reads CSVGGRQGVGYTF. The CDR3 bases that were read are TGCAGCGTTGGGGGAAGACAGGGCGTTGGC.

About this clone: The read halts 3 residues ahead of the CDR3 end, with the missing end drawn from the germline J gene. The chain employs TRBV19 and TRBJ2-2; 10 nucleotides agree with TRBD2. The CDR3 length is 15 residues. CDR1 is LNHDA, CDR2 SQIVND, per germline (reference sequence). V was clipped by 5 bases and J by 6 bases; unmatched bases: 6. The CDR3 region is CASSPMSGGAGELFF. CDR3 DNA (partial): TGTGCCAGTAGTCCCATGAGCGGGGGGGCCGGGGAG.